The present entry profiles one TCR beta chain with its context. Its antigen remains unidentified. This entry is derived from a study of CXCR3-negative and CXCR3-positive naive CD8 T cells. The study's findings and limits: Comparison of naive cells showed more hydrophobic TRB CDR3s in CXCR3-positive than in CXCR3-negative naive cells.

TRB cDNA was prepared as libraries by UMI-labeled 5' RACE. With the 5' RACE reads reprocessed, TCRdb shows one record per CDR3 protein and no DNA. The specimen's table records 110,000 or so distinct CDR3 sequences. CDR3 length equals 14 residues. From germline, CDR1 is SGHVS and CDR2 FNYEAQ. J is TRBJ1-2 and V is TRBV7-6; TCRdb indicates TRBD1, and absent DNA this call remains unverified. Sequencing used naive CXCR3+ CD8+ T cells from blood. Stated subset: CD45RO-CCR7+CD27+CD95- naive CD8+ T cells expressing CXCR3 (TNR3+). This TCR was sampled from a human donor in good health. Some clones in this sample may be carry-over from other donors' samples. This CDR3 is CASSLGQENYGYTF.